A single sample is the source of the 24 T cell receptor beta chains below, sequenced in a study of T cells after yellow fever vaccination. TCRdb reprocessed the 5' RACE reads via MiXCR and lists one record per CDR3 protein. The sample includes approximately 250,000 distinct CDR3 sequences, 3.6% seen only once; the top ten take under 20%. The sample consisted of PBMCs, taken 15 days after the yellow fever booster vaccination. The receptor set was obtained from a man in his late teens or twenties who received the YFV17D yellow fever vaccine.

This clonotype was found many times. The rearrangement links TRBV7-2 to TRBJ2-1; 10 nucleotides match TRBD2. The CDR3 sequence is 14 residues long. After removal of 4 bases from V and 7 bases from J, the junction contained 4 bases not matched to a gene. Germline CDR1 and CDR2: SGHTA and FQGNSA. The CDR3 region is CASSYLAGVNEQFF. The CDR3, as DNA: TGTGCCAGCAGCTACCTAGCGGGGGTTAATGAGCAGTTCTTC.

This clonotype showed up just a few times. This sequence joins TRBV18 and TRBJ1-6, with D perhaps matching TRBD1 (5 bases). The V and J ends lost 3 bases and 10 bases respectively, with 16 bases between them. CDR1 KGHSH and CDR2 LQKENI come from the germline V gene. This CDR3 spans 15 amino acids. CDR3 nucleotides: TGTGCCAGCTCACCGGCGGGGGTGCTAGGATCACCCCTCCACTTT. Translation: CASSPAGVLGSPLHF.

This clonotype was counted ten times or more. V and J are TRBV11-2 and TRBJ2-7; the D call may be TRBD1 or TRBD2 (6 bases each). Trimming cost V 6 bases and J 2 bases, with 14 bases left between them. The CDR3 totals 14 residues. CDR1 SGHAT and CDR2 FQNNGV come from the germline V gene. The CDR3 is CASSGGTFPYEQYF. CDR3 nucleotide sequence: TGTGCCAGCAGTGGGGGGACATTCCCCTACGAGCAGTACTTC.

This clonotype was picked up many times. The chain is built from TRBV7-2 and TRBJ2-7; no firm D call. This CDR3 contains 11 residues. V was shortened by 4 bases and J by 9 bases, with 10 bases between the two germline ends. CDR1 is SGHTA and CDR2 is FQGNSA in the germline V gene. As DNA, the CDR3 is TGTGCCAGCAGCTCCGGGCTGGGGCAGTACTTC. Its translation is CASSSGLGQYF.

The chain joins TRBV7-9 to TRBJ1-2; no clear D gene. The V and J ends lost 1 base and 4 bases respectively, with 13 bases between them. The CDR3 length is 15 residues. CDR1 and CDR2 from the germline V gene are SEHNR and FQNEAQ (reference sequence). Written as DNA, the CDR3 is TGTGCCAGCAGCTTAGTGGAGACAAACTCCTATGGCTACACCTTC. Its protein product is CASSLVETNSYGYTF.

The table lists this clonotype with many counts. J is TRBJ2-3 and V is TRBV7-8; 11 bases align to TRBD2. Germline CDR1 is SGHVS and CDR2 is FQNEAQ. Trimming removed 5 bases from V and 4 bases from J; junction bases left unmatched: 8. The CDR3 runs to 16 residues. The CDR3: CASSHATSGEPDTQYF. The CDR3 region has the DNA TGTGCCAGCAGCCACGCGACTAGCGGGGAACCAGATACGCAGTATTTT.

At least ten counts were recorded for this clonotype. The rearrangement links TRBV7-6 to TRBJ2-2, with D possibly being TRBD2 (7 bases). Germline-derived CDR1 and CDR2 are SGHVS and FNYEAQ. This CDR3 is built from 17 residues. V lost 5 bases and J lost 4, with 20 bases in between. The CDR3 coding sequence is TGTGCCAGCAGCCCCGTCAAGGGGGGGACAAGCACCGGGGAGCTGTTTTTT. It specifies CASSPVKGGTSTGELFF.

This clonotype was picked up many times. The chain is built from TRBV7-9 and TRBJ2-7, with 11 bases aligning to TRBD2. The CDR3 length is 17 residues. V shed 4 bases, J shed 3 bases, and the junction held 11 bases outside the gene matches. From germline, CDR1 is SEHNR and CDR2 FQNEAQ (reference sequence). The DNA for the CDR3 is TGTGCCAGCAGCTCCGGGAAGGGACTAGCGGCTTTCTACGAGCAGTACGTC. It translates to CASSSGKGLAAFYEQYV.

This clonotype was recorded many times. The chain uses TRBV12-3 or TRBV12-4 and TRBJ2-7; TRBD2 matches at 8 bases. The length of the CDR3 is 18 residues. V dropped 0 bases and J dropped 7; count of bases not matched to a gene: 17. The DNA for the CDR3 is TGTGCCAGCAGTTTAGCGCCAATTTCCGGGGGGGGCCGGTGGGAGCAGTACTTC. Amino acids: CASSLAPISGGGRWEQYF.

This clonotype appeared many times. This chain connects TRBV7-9 to TRBJ1-1; 8 nucleotides line up with TRBD1. Germline assignment: CDR1 SEHNR and CDR2 FQNEAQ (reference sequence). The V and J ends lost 4 bases and 2 bases, in that order; junction bases with no gene match: 3. This CDR3 is built from 14 residues. CDR3 bases: TGTGCCAGCAGCTCACAGGGGGAAAACACTGAAGCTTTCTTT. Translation gives CASSSQGENTEAFF.

The V and J genes are TRBV20-1 and TRBJ1-2; no firm D call. CDR1 and CDR2 (germline): DFQATT, SNEGSKA (reference sequence). The V end lost 0 bases, the J end lost 4 bases, and 9 bases lay between the germline ends. The CDR3 length is 13 residues. CDR3 amino acids: CSARESGVYGYTF. Written as DNA, the CDR3 is TGCAGTGCTAGAGAGAGTGGTGTCTATGGCTACACCTTC.

This clonotype has at least ten counts. The chain recombines TRBV6-4 with TRBJ2-1, with 8 bases that match TRBD2. This CDR3 is built from 15 residues. V lost 2 bases to trimming and J lost 3 bases; unmatched junction nucleotides: 3. Germline V gene data show CDR1 as MRHNA and CDR2 as SNTAGT. The CDR3 protein is CASSDQAGDYNEQFF. In DNA, the CDR3 is TGTGCCAGCAGTGACCAAGCGGGGGACTACAATGAGCAGTTCTTC.

This clonotype was counted ten times or more. V usage is TRBV5-1 and J usage is TRBJ2-2; TRBD1 aligns across 9 bases. The CDR3 contains 17 residues. The J segment lost 4 bases and the V segment lost 4 bases, leaving 11 bases of the junction unmatched. The germline CDR1 and CDR2 sequences are SGHRS and YFSETQ. CDR3 loop: CASSTLNGQGLTGELFF. The DNA of the CDR3 is TGCGCCAGCAGCACCCTCAACGGACAGGGGCTCACCGGGGAGCTGTTTTTT.

This clonotype was picked up many times. The CDR3 region is CASSWRGAANTEAFF. The CDR3, as DNA: TGTGCCAGTAGTTGGAGGGGGGCCGCGAACACTGAAGCTTTCTTT. This chain links TRBV19 with TRBJ1-1; D might be TRBD1 (6 bases). The CDR3 covers 15 residues. Trimming left V 5 bases short and J 1 base short, with 14 bases between. Germline CDR1 is LNHDA and CDR2 is SQIVND (reference sequence).

This clonotype showed up many times. CDR3 residues: CASSQGGIRTGGRQPQHF. The CDR3 coding sequence is TGCGCCAGCAGCCAAGGGGGTATCCGGACAGGGGGTCGTCAGCCCCAGCATTTT. The chain has TRBV4-1 and TRBJ1-5, with 10 nucleotides matching TRBD1. Trimming removed 1 base from V and 6 bases from J; junction bases left unmatched: 12. The CDR3 sequence is 18 residues long. Germline CDR1 reads MGHRA; CDR2 reads YSYEKL.

This clonotype was observed a handful of times. The chain is built from TRBV12-3 or TRBV12-4 and TRBJ1-2; no definite D call. The CDR3 length is 16 residues. V was clipped by 0 bases and J by 4 bases, with 15 bases between them. This CDR3 is CASSLALMVSGYGYTF. DNA for the CDR3: TGTGCCAGCAGTTTAGCCCTGATGGTGAGTGGCTATGGCTACACCTTC.

This clonotype was seen many times. The J gene is TRBJ2-3, the V gene TRBV5-1; 12 positions match TRBD2. V shed 1 base and J 4 bases; nucleotides not matched to a gene: 4. The germline V gene encodes CDR1 SGHRS and CDR2 YFSETQ. This CDR3 has 16 residues. This chain's CDR3 is CASSLQTSGGSDTQYF. In DNA form, the CDR3 reads TGCGCCAGCAGCTTGCAGACTAGCGGGGGCTCAGATACGCAGTATTTT.

The table lists this clonotype with many counts. V is TRBV29-1 and J is TRBJ1-5; D possibly corresponds to TRBD1 (5 bases). The germline CDR1 and CDR2 sequences are SQVTM and ANQGSEA. The CDR3 has 12 amino acids. Here the CDR3 DNA reads TGCAGTGCCACCCAAGGGGCCGGGCCCCAGCATTTT. Protein: CSATQGAGPQHF. The variable domain in full, completed from reference TRBV29-1 and TRBJ1-5, reads SAVISQKPSRDICQRGTSLTIQCQVDSQVTMMFWYRQQPGQSLTLIATANQGSEATYESGFVIDKFPISRPNLTFSTLTVSNMSPEDSSIYLCSATQGAGPQHFGDGTRLSIL.

In its sample, this clonotype was seen many times. The DNA of the CDR3 is TGTGCCAGCAGGCCCCGGGGGAGCTCCTACAATGAGCAGTTCTTC. Residues: CASRPRGSSYNEQFF. The chain uses TRBV12-3 or TRBV12-4 and TRBJ2-1, with D possibly matching TRBD2 (6 bases). The length of the CDR3 is 15 residues. Trimming took 6 bases from V and 0 from J, leaving 12 bases between them.

This clonotype occurred many times. The chain has TRBV18 and TRBJ2-7, with D possibly matching TRBD2 (6 bases). The germline V and J ends were trimmed by 3 bases and 6 bases, with 15 bases remaining between them. This CDR3 comprises 14 residues. CDR1 is KGHSH and CDR2 is LQKENI in the germline V gene. In DNA form, the CDR3 reads TGTGCCAGCTCACCCCGTGGAGGGGAGATCGAGCAGTACTTC. It specifies CASSPRGGEIEQYF. The variable domain in full, completed from reference TRBV18 and TRBJ2-7, reads NAGVMQNPRHLVRRRGQEARLRCSPMKGHSHVYWYRQLPEEGLKFMVYLQKENIIDESGMPKERFSAEFPKEGPSILRIQQVVRGDSAAYFCASSPRGGEIEQYFGPGTRLTVT.

At least ten counts were recorded for this clonotype. This chain uses TRBV10-3 with TRBJ2-1; D is ambiguous. The CDR3 spans 12 residues. Germline V gene data show CDR1 as ENHRY and CDR2 as SYGVKD. Trimming took off 6 bases at V and 0 bases at J, with 3 bases between the two ends. CDR3 nucleotide sequence: TGTGCCATCAGGGACTCCTACAATGAGCAGTTCTTC. Translating it yields CAIRDSYNEQFF.

This clonotype has just a few counts. The junction and the germline gene differ at one end; a read error may be behind it. The rearrangement links TRBV18 to TRBJ1-6; D might be TRBD1 (5 bases). The V gene's germline CDR1 is KGHSH and CDR2 LQKENI. CDR3 length equals 16 residues. The CDR3 coding sequence is TGTGCCAGCTCACCGCGGGAAACAGGTTATAGTTCACCCCTCCACTTT. Its protein is CASSPRETGYSSPLHF.

Many counts were recorded for this clonotype. The rearrangement uses TRBV7-2 and TRBJ2-1; D gene ambiguous. The germline gives CDR1 SGHTA, CDR2 FQGNSA. Trimming left V 1 base short and J 7 bases short, with 8 bases between. This CDR3 region has 13 residues. This chain's CDR3 is CASSLVHGNEQFF. CDR3 nucleotide sequence: TGTGCCAGCAGCTTAGTCCACGGAAATGAGCAGTTCTTC.

There are many counts of this clonotype. The rearrangement joins TRBV7-9 to TRBJ1-4, with TRBD1 as a possible D gene (5 bases). The CDR3 has 15 residues. V was pared by 5 bases and J by 3 bases, with 13 bases between. Germline V gives CDR1 SEHNR, CDR2 FQNEAQ (reference sequence). This CDR3 is CASSLWDGSNEKLFF. The CDR3 DNA reads as TGTGCCAGCAGCCTCTGGGACGGATCTAATGAAAAACTGTTTTTT.